The sequence of this TCR beta chain was determined in a study of shared T cell receptors in the human thymus. The repertoire was sequenced with immunoSEQ multiplex PCR; TCRdb's copy has only in-frame clones and lacks some. Among roughly 660,000 clones listed, around 89% were seen once. Germline V gives CDR1 SGHTA, CDR2 FQGNSA. The V segment lost 1 base and the J segment 4 bases; nucleotides outside the gene matches: 9. The CDR3 covers 16 residues. The same sample was also used in a study of human thymus T cells. Turning to that study: Corrective heart surgery yielded resections, and these provided the thymus tissue. Gene usage (both V and J) appeared biased in thymic and blood repertoires. Related research has reported that thymic repertoires overlap highly among unrelated individuals.

The chain is built from TRBV7-2 and TRBJ1-2; 7 nucleotides agree with TRBD1. The source is a boy in the first two years of life with a congenital heart defect. The material sequenced was thymocytes. This CDR3 is CASSLDDRAPFYGYTF. DNA for the CDR3: TGTGCCAGCAGCTTAGATGACAGGGCCCCTTTCTATGGCTACACCTTC.